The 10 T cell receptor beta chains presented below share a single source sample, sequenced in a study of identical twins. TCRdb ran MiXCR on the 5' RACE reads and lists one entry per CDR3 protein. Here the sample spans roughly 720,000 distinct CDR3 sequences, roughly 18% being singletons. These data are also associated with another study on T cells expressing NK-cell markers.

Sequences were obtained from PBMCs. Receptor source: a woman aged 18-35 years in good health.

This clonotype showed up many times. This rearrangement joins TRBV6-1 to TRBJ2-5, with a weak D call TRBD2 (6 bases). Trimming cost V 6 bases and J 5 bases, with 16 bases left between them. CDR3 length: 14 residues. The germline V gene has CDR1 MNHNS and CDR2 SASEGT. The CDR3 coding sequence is TGTGCCAGCAGCCGGGACTCCCTTGGCGAGACCCAGTACTTC. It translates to CASSRDSLGETQYF.

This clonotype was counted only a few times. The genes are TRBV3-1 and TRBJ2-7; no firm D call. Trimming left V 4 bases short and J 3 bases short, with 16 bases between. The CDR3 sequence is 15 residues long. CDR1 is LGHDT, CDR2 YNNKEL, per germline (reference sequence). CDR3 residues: CASSPTAPLVYEQYF. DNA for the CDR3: TGTGCCAGCAGCCCCACGGCCCCGCTTGTCTACGAGCAGTACTTC.

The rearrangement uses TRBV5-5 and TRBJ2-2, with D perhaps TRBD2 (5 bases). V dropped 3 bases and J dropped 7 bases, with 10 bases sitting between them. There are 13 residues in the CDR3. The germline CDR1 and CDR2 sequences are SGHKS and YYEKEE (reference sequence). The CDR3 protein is CASSSGYNGELFF. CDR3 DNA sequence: TGTGCCAGCAGCTCGGGGTATAACGGGGAGCTGTTTTTT.

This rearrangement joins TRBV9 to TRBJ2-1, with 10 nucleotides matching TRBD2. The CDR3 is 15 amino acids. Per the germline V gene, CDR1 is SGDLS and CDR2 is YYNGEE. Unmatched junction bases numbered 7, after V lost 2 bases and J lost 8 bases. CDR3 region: CASSVWTSGADEQFF. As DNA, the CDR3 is TGTGCCAGCAGCGTTTGGACTAGCGGAGCCGATGAGCAGTTCTTC. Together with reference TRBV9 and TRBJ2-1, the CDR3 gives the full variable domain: DSGVTQTPKHLITATGQRVTLRCSPRSGDLSVYWYQQSLDQGLQFLIQYYNGEERAKGNILERFSAQQFPDLHSELNLSSLELGDSALYFCASSVWTSGADEQFFGPGTRLTVL.

DNA of the CDR3: TGCAGTGCTAGTGCAGGGATGGGCCAAGAGACCCAGTACTTC. This translates into CSASAGMGQETQYF. This chain uses TRBV20-1 with TRBJ2-5, with D perhaps matching TRBD1 (5 bases). Between the trimmed V and J ends, which lost 3 bases and 1 base, there was a span of 12 bases. The CDR3 totals 14 residues. Per germline, CDR1 DFQATT and CDR2 SNEGSKA (reference sequence).

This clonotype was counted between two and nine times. The CDR3 sequence is CASSRTGRGRTEAFF. DNA of the CDR3: TGTGCCAGCAGTCGTACAGGGAGAGGTCGAACTGAAGCTTTCTTT. The chain is built from TRBV5-6 and TRBJ1-1, with D perhaps matching TRBD1 (6 bases). This CDR3 comprises 15 residues. Looked up from germline, CDR1 is SGHDT and CDR2 is YYEEEE. Trimming shortened V by 5 bases and J by 5 bases, and 19 bases separated the two germline ends.

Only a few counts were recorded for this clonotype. The CDR3 reads CASSSGFADTQYF. In DNA form, the CDR3 reads TGTGCCAGCAGTAGTGGGTTCGCAGATACGCAGTATTTT. This sequence joins TRBV6-2 or TRBV6-3 and TRBJ2-3; D remains unclear. V was shortened by 5 bases and J by 4 bases, with 10 bases between the two germline ends. Germline V gene lookup returns CDR1 MNHEY and CDR2 SVGEGT. CDR3 size: 13 residues.

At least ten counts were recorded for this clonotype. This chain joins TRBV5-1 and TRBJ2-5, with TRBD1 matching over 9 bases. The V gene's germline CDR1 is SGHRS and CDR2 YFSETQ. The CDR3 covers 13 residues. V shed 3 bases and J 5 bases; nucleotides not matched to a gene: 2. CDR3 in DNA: TGCGCCAGCAGCTCACAGGGGGCGGAGACCCAGTACTTC. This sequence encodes CASSSQGAETQYF.

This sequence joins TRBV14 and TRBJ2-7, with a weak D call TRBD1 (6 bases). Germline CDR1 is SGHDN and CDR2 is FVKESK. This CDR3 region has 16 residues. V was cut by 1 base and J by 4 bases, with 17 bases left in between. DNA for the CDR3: TGTGCCAGCAGCCAAGGGCGGATCGCGAGGGGGTACGAGCAGTACTTC. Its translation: CASSQGRIARGYEQYF.

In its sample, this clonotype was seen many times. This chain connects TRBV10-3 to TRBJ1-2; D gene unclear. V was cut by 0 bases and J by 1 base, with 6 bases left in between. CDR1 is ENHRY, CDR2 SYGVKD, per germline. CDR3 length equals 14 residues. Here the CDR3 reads CAISESTLNYGYTF. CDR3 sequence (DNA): TGTGCCATCAGTGAGTCGACACTTAACTATGGCTACACCTTC.